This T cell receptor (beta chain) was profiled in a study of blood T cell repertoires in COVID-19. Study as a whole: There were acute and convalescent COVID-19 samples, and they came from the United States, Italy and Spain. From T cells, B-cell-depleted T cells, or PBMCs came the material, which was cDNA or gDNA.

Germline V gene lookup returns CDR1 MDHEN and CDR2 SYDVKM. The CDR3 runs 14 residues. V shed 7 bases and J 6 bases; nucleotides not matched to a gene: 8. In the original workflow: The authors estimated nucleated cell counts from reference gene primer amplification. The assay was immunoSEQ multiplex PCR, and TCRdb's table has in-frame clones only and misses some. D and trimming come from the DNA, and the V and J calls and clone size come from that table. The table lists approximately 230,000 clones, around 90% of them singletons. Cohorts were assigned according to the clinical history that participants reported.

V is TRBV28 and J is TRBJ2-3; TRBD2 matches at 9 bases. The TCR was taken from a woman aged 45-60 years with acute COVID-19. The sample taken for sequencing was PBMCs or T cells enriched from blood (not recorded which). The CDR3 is CASMGGRAQDTQYF. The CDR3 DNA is TGTGCCAGCATGGGCGGGAGGGCCCAGGATACGCAGTATTTT.